This T cell receptor (beta chain) was observed in a study of blood T cell repertoires in COVID-19. The CDR3 length is 15 residues. After removal of 1 base from V and 10 bases from J, the junction contained 11 bases not matched to a gene. Germline CDR1 reads SGHKS; CDR2 reads YYEKEE (reference sequence). Data came from immunoSEQ multiplex PCR; TCRdb stores just in-frame clones and leaves some out. Of 70,000 to 80,000 clones detected, 82% appear once; the ten largest clones hold roughly 13%. The chain is built from TRBV5-5 and TRBJ2-1; 7 bases agree with TRBD2. Sequenced sample: peripheral blood. This TCR was recovered from a woman at least 80 years old with acute or convalescent COVID-19. CDR3 residues: CASSLTLAVTREQFF. The CDR3 DNA reads as TGTGCCAGCAGCTTGACCCTAGCGGTCACTAGGGAGCAGTTCTTC.